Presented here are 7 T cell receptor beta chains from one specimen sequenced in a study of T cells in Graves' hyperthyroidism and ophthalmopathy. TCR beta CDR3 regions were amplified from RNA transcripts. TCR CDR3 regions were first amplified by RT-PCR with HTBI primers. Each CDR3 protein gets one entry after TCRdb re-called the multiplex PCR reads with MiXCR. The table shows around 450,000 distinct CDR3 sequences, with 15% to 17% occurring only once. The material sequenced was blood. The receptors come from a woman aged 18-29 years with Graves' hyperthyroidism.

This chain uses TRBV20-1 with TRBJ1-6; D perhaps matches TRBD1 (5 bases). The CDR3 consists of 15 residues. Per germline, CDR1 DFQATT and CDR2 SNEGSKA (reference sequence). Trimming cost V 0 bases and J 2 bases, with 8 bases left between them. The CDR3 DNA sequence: TGCAGTGCTAGAGACAGGGTCACCTATAATTCACCCCTCCACTTT. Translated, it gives CSARDRVTYNSPLHF.

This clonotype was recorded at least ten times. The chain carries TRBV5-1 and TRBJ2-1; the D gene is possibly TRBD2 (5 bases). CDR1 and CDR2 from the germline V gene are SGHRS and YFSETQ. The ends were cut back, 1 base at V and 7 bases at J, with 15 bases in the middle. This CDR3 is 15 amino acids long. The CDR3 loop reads CASSLRGTGGNEQFF. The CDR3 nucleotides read TGCGCCAGCAGCTTGCGGGGTACGGGCGGGAATGAGCAGTTCTTC.

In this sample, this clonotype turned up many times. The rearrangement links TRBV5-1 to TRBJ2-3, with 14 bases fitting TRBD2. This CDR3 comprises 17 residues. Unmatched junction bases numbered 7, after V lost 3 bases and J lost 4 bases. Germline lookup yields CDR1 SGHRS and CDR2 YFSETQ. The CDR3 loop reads CASSWQTSGGAADTQYF. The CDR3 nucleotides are TGCGCCAGCAGCTGGCAGACTAGCGGGGGGGCCGCAGATACGCAGTATTTT.

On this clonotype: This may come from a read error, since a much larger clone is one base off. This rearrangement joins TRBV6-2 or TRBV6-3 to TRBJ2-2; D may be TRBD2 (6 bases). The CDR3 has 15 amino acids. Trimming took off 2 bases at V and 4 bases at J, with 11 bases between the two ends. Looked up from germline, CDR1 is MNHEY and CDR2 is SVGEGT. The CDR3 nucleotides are TGTGCCAGCAGTTACACTAGCCTGACCACCGGGGAGCTGTTTTTT. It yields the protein CASSYTSLTTGELFF.

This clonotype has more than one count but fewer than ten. Written as DNA, the CDR3 is TGTGCCAGCAGTGCTCTGGGGGCAGGGGAGACCCAGTACTTC. This codes for CASSALGAGETQYF. The gene calls are TRBV6-1 and TRBJ2-5; the D gene is possibly TRBD1 (6 bases). CDR1 and CDR2 from the germline V gene are MNHNS and SASEGT. Trimming took off 4 bases at V and 5 bases at J, with 14 bases between the two ends. The CDR3 spans 14 residues.

The CDR3 loop reads CASSLDTAVLNEQFF. CDR3 sequence (DNA): TGTGCCAGCAGCCTAGACACTGCGGTTCTAAATGAGCAGTTCTTC. This sequence joins TRBV7-2 and TRBJ2-1; D gene unclear. Trimming left V 5 bases short and J 7 bases short, with 18 bases between. Germline V CDR1 and CDR2: SGHTA, FQGNSA. The CDR3 runs 15 residues.

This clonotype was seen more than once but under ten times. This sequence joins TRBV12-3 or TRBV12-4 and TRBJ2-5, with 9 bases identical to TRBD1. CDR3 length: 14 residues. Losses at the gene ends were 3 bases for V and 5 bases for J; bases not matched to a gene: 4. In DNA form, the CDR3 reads TGTGCCAGCAGTTTTCACAGGGGGCTTGAGACCCAGTACTTC. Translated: CASSFHRGLETQYF.